Following are 26 T cell receptor beta chains from one sample sequenced in a study of beta chain features in type 1 diabetes. General study points: A moderate, significant TCRB CDR3 shortening appeared in type 1 diabetes across four CD4+ subsets.

cDNA synthesis used the whole RNA isolate, giving expressed TCRB sequences. Profiling relied on immunoSEQ multiplex PCR, and the TCRdb table lists in-frame clones only, not all of them. The table shows around 250,000 clones, with 14% occurring only once. Antigens of these TCRs are unknown. Sample: naive CD4+ T cells from blood. The receptor source for this set is a man aged 30 to 39 with type 1 diabetes.

This clone was counted between two and nine times. V is TRBV6-6 and J is TRBJ1-5; maybe TRBD1 (5 bases). The CDR3 covers 14 residues. Trimming took 5 bases from V and 4 from J, leaving 12 bases between them. Germline values: CDR1 MNHNY, CDR2 SVGAGI (reference sequence). The CDR3 reads CASSRTGNNQPQHF. The CDR3 DNA sequence: TGTGCCAGCAGTCGAACAGGAAATAATCAGCCCCAGCATTTT.

The gene calls are TRBV29-1 and TRBJ2-2; 12 bases line up with TRBD2. J gave up 1 base and V 3 bases, and 9 bases lay outside the gene matches. CDR1 and CDR2 (germline): SQVTM, ANQGSEA. The CDR3 has 18 residues. The CDR3 coding sequence is TGCAGCGTTGAGGTAGTGACTAGCGGGAGTGGGAACACCGGGGAGCTGTTTTTT. Its translation: CSVEVVTSGSGNTGELFF.

This clone was picked up a small number of times. The J gene is TRBJ2-2, the V gene TRBV30; TRBD1 aligns across 7 bases. J was trimmed by 1 base and V by 2 bases; bases with no gene match: 10. The CDR3 is made up of 17 amino acids. Germline V gene data show CDR1 as GTSNPN and CDR2 as SVGIG (reference sequence). CDR3 in amino acids: CAWSPKTGTVNTGELFF. As DNA, the CDR3 is TGTGCCTGGAGTCCAAAGACCGGGACAGTGAACACCGGGGAGCTGTTTTTT.

The gene calls are TRBV15 and TRBJ2-7, with 10 bases identical to TRBD1. This CDR3 spans 17 amino acids. V shed 0 bases, J shed 3 bases, and the junction held 8 bases outside the gene matches. The germline V gene has CDR1 LNHNV and CDR2 YYDKDF (reference sequence). CDR3 coding DNA: TGTGCCACCAGCAGAGATCGGCTGACAGGGGGCGGCTACGAGCAGTACTTC. It encodes CATSRDRLTGGGYEQYF.

The V and J genes are TRBV7-9 and TRBJ2-3; no clear D gene. The V gene's germline CDR1 is SEHNR and CDR2 FQNEAQ (reference sequence). The CDR3 extends over 14 amino acids. V lost 5 bases to trimming and J lost 0 bases, with 9 bases between them. In DNA, the CDR3 is TGTGCCAGCAGCATTAGCAGTAGCACAGATACGCAGTATTTT. Residues: CASSISSSTDTQYF.

This clone appeared a few times. The J gene is TRBJ2-7, the V gene TRBV28; D might be TRBD1 (5 bases). The CDR3 runs 16 residues. CDR1 is MDHEN, CDR2 SYDVKM, per germline. V was trimmed by 7 bases and J by 3 bases, leaving 22 bases between them. CDR3 region: CASNPPPGQGLYEQYF. For the CDR3, the DNA is TGTGCCAGCAACCCCCCTCCCGGGCAGGGTCTCTACGAGCAGTACTTC.

This clone has a handful of counts. The V gene is TRBV28, the J gene TRBJ1-3; TRBD1 matches at 9 bases. Germline CDR1 is MDHEN and CDR2 is SYDVKM. The CDR3 loop spans 15 amino acids. V lost 7 bases and J lost 5; bases outside the gene matches: 9. CDR3 sequence reads: CASKSYGTGRNTIYF. In nucleotides, the CDR3 is TGTGCCAGCAAATCTTATGGGACAGGGAGAAACACCATATATTTT.

The rearrangement uses TRBV7-2 and TRBJ2-3; D not resolved. V lost 5 bases and J 6 bases, leaving 12 bases between the germline ends. The CDR3 is made up of 13 amino acids. CDR1 and CDR2 (germline): SGHTA, FQGNSA. For the CDR3, the DNA is TGTGCCAGCAGCCCCCGGCGGAGCGATACGCAGTATTTT. Its translation: CASSPRRSDTQYF.

The chain uses TRBV6-1 and TRBJ1-2; D unclear. Germline V gene data show CDR1 as MNHNS and CDR2 as SASEGT. V was trimmed by 2 bases and J by 7 bases, leaving 8 bases between them. The CDR3 covers 12 residues. CDR3 nucleotide sequence: TGTGCCAGCAGTGAAATAGGGAGTGGCTACACCTTC. This sequence encodes CASSEIGSGYTF.

The chain recombines TRBV5-1 with TRBJ1-1; TRBD1 agrees at 7 bases. The CDR3 length is 14 residues. Trimming removed 4 bases from V and 6 bases from J; junction bases left unmatched: 9. Looked up from germline, CDR1 is SGHRS and CDR2 is YFSETQ. CDR3 DNA: TGCGCCAGCAGCGCCGGGACAGCTAAGGCTGAAGCTTTCTTT. It translates to CASSAGTAKAEAFF.

The chain joins TRBV9 to TRBJ1-5, with D possibly matching TRBD1 (6 bases). Per germline, CDR1 SGDLS and CDR2 YYNGEE. This CDR3 is built from 15 residues. Trimming shortened V by 0 bases and J by 4 bases, and 11 bases separated the two germline ends. CDR3 sequence (DNA): TGTGCCAGCAGCGTAGCACCGGACAGTAATCAGCCCCAGCATTTT. Protein: CASSVAPDSNQPQHF. The entire variable domain, with the rest obtained from reference TRBV9 and TRBJ1-5, is as follows: DSGVTQTPKHLITATGQRVTLRCSPRSGDLSVYWYQQSLDQGLQFLIQYYNGEERAKGNILERFSAQQFPDLHSELNLSSLELGDSALYFCASSVAPDSNQPQHFGDGTRLSIL.

This clone has more than one count but fewer than ten. The V call is TRBV30, the J call TRBJ2-7; no clear D. Trimming shortened V by 3 bases and J by 2 bases, and 5 bases separated the two germline ends. The CDR3 totals 11 residues. Germline assignment: CDR1 GTSNPN and CDR2 SVGIG (reference sequence). The CDR3 reads CAWSRTYEQYF. The CDR3 bases are TGTGCCTGGAGCAGGACCTACGAGCAGTACTTC.

V usage is TRBV30 and J usage is TRBJ1-2; D perhaps matches TRBD1 (5 bases). This CDR3 comprises 14 residues. Germline-derived CDR1 and CDR2 are GTSNPN and SVGIG (reference sequence). V lost 5 bases to trimming and J lost 7 bases, with 20 bases between them. DNA for the CDR3: TGTGCCTGGGGAAGGGACTCAGGGCAGGGTGGCTACACCTTC. It is translated as CAWGRDSGQGGYTF.

V and J are TRBV2 and TRBJ2-3, with a tentative D call TRBD2 (6 bases). Germline V gene lookup returns CDR1 SNHLY and CDR2 FYNNEI. V lost 11 bases and J lost 1, with 10 bases in between. The CDR3 runs 12 residues. The CDR3 DNA sequence: TGTGCCGGTAGCGGTCGCACAGATACGCAGTATTTT. This codes for CAGSGRTDTQYF.

The chain employs TRBV30 and TRBJ2-1, with 8 bases identical to TRBD2. This CDR3 spans 12 amino acids. V shed 2 bases and J 13 bases; nucleotides not matched to a gene: 7. Germline assignment: CDR1 GTSNPN and CDR2 SVGIG (reference sequence). Written as DNA, the CDR3 is TGTGCCTGGAGTCTAGGGCTAGCGGGCCAGTTCTTC. This sequence encodes CAWSLGLAGQFF.

The V gene is TRBV5-1, the J gene TRBJ1-5, with D possibly matching TRBD1 (6 bases). Trimming removed 0 bases from V and 3 bases from J, with 10 bases in between. The germline V gene encodes CDR1 SGHRS and CDR2 YFSETQ. This CDR3 contains 15 residues. Here the CDR3 DNA reads TGCGCCAGCAGCTTGGTGGCAGGGGCCAATCAGCCCCAGCATTTT. It specifies CASSLVAGANQPQHF.

The gene calls are TRBV10-3 and TRBJ2-2; 11 bases are a match to TRBD2. There are 16 residues in the CDR3. V lost 5 bases to trimming and J lost 0 bases; unmatched junction nucleotides: 2. From germline, CDR1 is ENHRY and CDR2 SYGVKD. In DNA form, the CDR3 reads TGTGCCATCAGTTCGGGACTAGCGGCGAACACCGGGGAGCTGTTTTTT. Its protein product is CAISSGLAANTGELFF.

The sample holds a few counts of this clone. V and J are TRBV30 and TRBJ1-4; D might be TRBD1 (6 bases). The CDR3 has 14 amino acids. V was trimmed by 7 bases and J by 4 bases, leaving 16 bases between them. Germline V CDR1 and CDR2: GTSNPN, SVGIG (reference sequence). CDR3: CASFGGRLNEKLFF. The CDR3 DNA reads as TGTGCCTCTTTTGGGGGCCGCCTTAATGAAAAACTGTTTTTT.

The sample holds a few counts of this clone. The V call is TRBV5-6, the J call TRBJ1-1; no firm D call. Between the trimmed V and J ends, which lost 0 bases and 3 bases, there was a span of 3 bases. Germline-derived CDR1 and CDR2 are SGHDT and YYEEEE. This CDR3 is 12 amino acids long. This chain's CDR3 is CASSLVYTEAFF. CDR3 DNA sequence: TGTGCCAGCAGCTTGGTATACACTGAAGCTTTCTTT.

This clone was counted a few times. This sequence joins TRBV4-2 and TRBJ1-3; the match to TRBD1 covers 8 bases. The V and J ends lost 2 bases and 1 base, in that order; junction bases with no gene match: 4. CDR1 is LGHNA, CDR2 YNFKEQ, per germline. The CDR3 runs 16 residues. As DNA, the CDR3 is TGTGCCAGCAGCCAAAAGACAGGGGAGTCTGGAAACACCATATATTTT. The encoded protein is CASSQKTGESGNTIYF.

This chain connects TRBV7-9 to TRBJ2-5, with 8 bases lining up with TRBD1. V gave up 3 bases and J gave up 4 bases; unmatched junction bases: 4. Germline assignment: CDR1 SEHNR and CDR2 FQNEAQ (reference sequence). This CDR3 is built from 14 residues. CDR3 bases: TGTGCCAGCAGCTTTACAGGGGGGCGAGAGACCCAGTACTTC. Translation gives CASSFTGGRETQYF.

The CDR3, as DNA: TGTGCCAGTAGTCCGGGACTAGCGGGAGTACGGGAGCAGTTCTTC. Translated: CASSPGLAGVREQFF. V is TRBV19 and J is TRBJ2-1, with TRBD2 identical over 14 bases. Germline CDR1 reads LNHDA; CDR2 reads SQIVND (reference sequence). J lost 10 bases, V lost 5 bases, and 7 bases had no gene match. The CDR3 spans 15 residues.

The sample holds a few counts of this clone. V gene TRBV7-9 combines with J gene TRBJ2-7, with D possibly matching TRBD1 (5 bases). The CDR3 extends over 15 amino acids. CDR1 is SEHNR and CDR2 is FQNEAQ in the germline V gene (reference sequence). The V end lost 0 bases, the J end lost 5 bases, and 14 bases lay between the germline ends. The CDR3 protein is CASSLAGSGANEQYF. The CDR3 DNA is TGTGCCAGCAGCTTAGCCGGATCTGGGGCGAACGAGCAGTACTTC.

The gene calls are TRBV28 and TRBJ1-4; 7 nucleotides agree with TRBD1. V lost 7 bases and J lost 8; bases outside the gene matches: 19. Germline-derived CDR1 and CDR2 are MDHEN and SYDVKM. There are 17 residues in the CDR3. In nucleotides, the CDR3 is TGTGCCAGCAAAACCTTAACGAGGGGGCCCTTTGGGGAAAAACTGTTTTTT. Protein product: CASKTLTRGPFGEKLFF.

The rearrangement uses TRBV28 and TRBJ1-5; D ambiguous. Germline assignment: CDR1 MDHEN and CDR2 SYDVKM. Trimming removed 4 bases at V and 4 bases at J, with 14 bases between. There are 15 residues in the CDR3. The CDR3 protein is CASSSGGGINQPQHF. For the CDR3, the DNA is TGTGCCAGCAGTTCAGGAGGCGGGATAAATCAGCCCCAGCATTTT.

On this clone itself: This same CDR3 is encoded by further DNA sequences in the sample. The V and J genes are TRBV7-2 and TRBJ2-1; 11 bases agree with TRBD2. Unmatched junction bases numbered 3, after V lost 5 bases and J lost 6 bases. Germline assignment: CDR1 SGHTA and CDR2 FQGNSA. The CDR3 is 14 residues long. CDR3 region: CASSLTSGSNEQFF. In DNA form, the CDR3 reads TGTGCCAGCAGCCTAACTAGCGGGAGCAATGAGCAGTTCTTC.